Below, 3 T cell receptor beta chains from the same sample are listed, as sequenced in a study of response to subunit inactivated influenza vaccine. Each CDR3 protein is one row after TCRdb ran MiXCR on the RT-PCR reads. This table holds 170,000 or so distinct CDR3 sequences, about 10% found once. This specimen was CD8+ T cells sorted from PBMCs, taken less than 30 months after vaccination. The receptors were gathered from a man aged 50 to 69 who received an inactivated influenza vaccine.

The V gene is TRBV4-3, the J gene TRBJ2-7; D gene unclear. Per the germline V gene, CDR1 is LGHNA and CDR2 is YSLEER. Trimming stripped 0 bases from V and 4 bases from J, with 16 bases between. CDR3 length equals 16 residues. CDR3 bases: TGCGCCAGCAGCCAAGATATCGGCCAAGCGATATACGAGCAGTACTTC. It specifies CASSQDIGQAIYEQYF.

The chain is built from TRBV3-1 and TRBJ1-1; possibly TRBD1 for D (5 bases). The V end lost 8 bases, the J end lost 10 bases, and 23 bases lay between the germline ends. In germline, CDR1 is LGHDT, CDR2 YNNKEL (reference sequence). The CDR3 consists of 14 residues. The CDR3 DNA sequence: TGTGCCAGCTCAGCGATGCAGGGTCAGGCTCGAGCTTTCTTT. This translates into CASSAMQGQARAFF.

Only a few counts were recorded for this clonotype. J is TRBJ2-3 and V is TRBV28, with a tentative D call TRBD1 (5 bases). CDR1 MDHEN and CDR2 SYDVKM come from the germline V gene. The length of the CDR3 is 14 residues. The V gene lost 3 bases and the J gene lost 1 base, with 8 bases spanning the gap. CDR3 amino acids: CASSFQGGTDTQYF. The CDR3 DNA is TGTGCCAGCAGTTTCCAGGGTGGCACAGATACGCAGTATTTT.